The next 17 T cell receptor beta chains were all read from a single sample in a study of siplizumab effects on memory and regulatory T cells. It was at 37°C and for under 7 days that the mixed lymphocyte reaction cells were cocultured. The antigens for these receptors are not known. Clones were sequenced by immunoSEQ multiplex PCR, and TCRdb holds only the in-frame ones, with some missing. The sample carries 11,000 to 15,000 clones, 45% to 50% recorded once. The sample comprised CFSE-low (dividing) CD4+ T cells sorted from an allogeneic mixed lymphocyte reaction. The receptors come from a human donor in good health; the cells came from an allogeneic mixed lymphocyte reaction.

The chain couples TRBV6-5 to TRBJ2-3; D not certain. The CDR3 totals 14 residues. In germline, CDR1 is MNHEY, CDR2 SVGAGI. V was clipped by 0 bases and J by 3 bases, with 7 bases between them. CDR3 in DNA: TGTGCCAGCAGTTACTCTTTTAGAACAGATACGCAGTATTTT. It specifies CASSYSFRTDTQYF.

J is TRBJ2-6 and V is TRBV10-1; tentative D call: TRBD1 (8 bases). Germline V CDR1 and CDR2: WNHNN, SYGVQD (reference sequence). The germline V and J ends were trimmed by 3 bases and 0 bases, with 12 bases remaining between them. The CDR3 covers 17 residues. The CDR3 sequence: CASSEQGDYSGANVLTF. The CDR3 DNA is TGCGCCAGCAGTGAACAGGGGGACTACTCTGGGGCCAACGTCCTGACTTTC.

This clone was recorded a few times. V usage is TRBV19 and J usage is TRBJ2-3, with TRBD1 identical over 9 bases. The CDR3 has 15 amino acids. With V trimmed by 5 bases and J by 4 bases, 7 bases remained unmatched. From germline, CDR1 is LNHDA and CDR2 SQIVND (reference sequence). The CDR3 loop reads CASSRRDREADTQYF. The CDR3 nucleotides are TGTGCCAGTAGTCGCCGGGACAGGGAAGCAGATACGCAGTATTTT.

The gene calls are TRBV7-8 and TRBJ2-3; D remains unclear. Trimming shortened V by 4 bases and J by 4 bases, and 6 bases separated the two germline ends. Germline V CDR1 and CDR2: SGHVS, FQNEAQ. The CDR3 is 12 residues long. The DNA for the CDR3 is TGTGCCAGCAGCTCAGTAGCAGATACGCAGTATTTT. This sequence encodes CASSSVADTQYF.

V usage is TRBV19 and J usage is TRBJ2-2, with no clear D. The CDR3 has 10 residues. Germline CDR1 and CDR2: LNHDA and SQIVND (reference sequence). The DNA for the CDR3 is TGTGCGGTAAATATCGGGGAGCTGTTTTTT. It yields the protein CAVNIGELFF. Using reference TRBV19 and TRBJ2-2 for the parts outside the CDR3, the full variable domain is DGGITQSPKYLFRKEGQNVTLSCEQNLNHDAMYWYRQDPGQGLRLIYYSQIVNDFQKGDIAEGYSVSREKKESFPLTVTSAQKNPTAFYLCAVNIGELFFGEGSRLTVL.

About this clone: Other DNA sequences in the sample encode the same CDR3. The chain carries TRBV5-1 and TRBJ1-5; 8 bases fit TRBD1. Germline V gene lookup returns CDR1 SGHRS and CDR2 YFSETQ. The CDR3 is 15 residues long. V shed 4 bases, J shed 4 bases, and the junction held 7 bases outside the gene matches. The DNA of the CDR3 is TGCGCCAGCAGCCCTACCGGGACAGGAAATCAGCCCCAGCATTTT. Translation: CASSPTGTGNQPQHF.

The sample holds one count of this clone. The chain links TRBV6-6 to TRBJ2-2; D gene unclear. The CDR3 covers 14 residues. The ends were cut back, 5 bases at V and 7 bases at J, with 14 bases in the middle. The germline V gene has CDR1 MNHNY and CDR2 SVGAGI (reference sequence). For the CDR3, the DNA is TGTGCCAGCAGTCTTGTTTCTGTGGACGGGGAGCTGTTTTTT. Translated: CASSLVSVDGELFF.

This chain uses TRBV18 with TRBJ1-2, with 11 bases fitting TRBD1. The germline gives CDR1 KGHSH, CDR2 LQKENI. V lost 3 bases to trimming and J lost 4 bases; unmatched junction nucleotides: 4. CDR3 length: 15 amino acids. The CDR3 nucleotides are TGTGCCAGCTCACCGGGGACAGGGGGAACCTATGGCTACACCTTC. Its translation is CASSPGTGGTYGYTF.

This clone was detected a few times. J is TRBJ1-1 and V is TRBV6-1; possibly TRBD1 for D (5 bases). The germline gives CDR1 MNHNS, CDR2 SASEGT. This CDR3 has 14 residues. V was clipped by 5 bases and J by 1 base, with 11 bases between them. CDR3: CASSFGTSNTEAFF. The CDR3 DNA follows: TGTGCCAGCAGTTTCGGGACGTCGAACACTGAAGCTTTCTTT.

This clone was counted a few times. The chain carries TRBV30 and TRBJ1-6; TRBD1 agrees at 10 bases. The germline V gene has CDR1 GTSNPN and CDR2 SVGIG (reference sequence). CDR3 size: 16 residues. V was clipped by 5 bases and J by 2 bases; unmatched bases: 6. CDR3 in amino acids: CAWGLDRGTYNSPLHF. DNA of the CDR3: TGTGCCTGGGGATTGGACAGGGGGACCTATAATTCACCCCTCCACTTT.

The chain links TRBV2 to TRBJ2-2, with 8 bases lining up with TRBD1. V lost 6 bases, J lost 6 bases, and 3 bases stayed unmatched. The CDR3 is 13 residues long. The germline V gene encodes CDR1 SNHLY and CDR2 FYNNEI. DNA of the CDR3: TGTGCCAGCAGCTTACAGGGGGCCGGGGAGCTGTTTTTT. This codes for CASSLQGAGELFF.

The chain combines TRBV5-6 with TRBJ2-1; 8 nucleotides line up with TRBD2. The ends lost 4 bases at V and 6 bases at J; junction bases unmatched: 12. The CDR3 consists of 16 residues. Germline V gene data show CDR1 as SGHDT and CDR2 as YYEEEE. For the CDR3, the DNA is TGTGCCAGCAGCCCACAAACGGGGCTAGCGGGCAATGAGCAGTTCTTC. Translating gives CASSPQTGLAGNEQFF.

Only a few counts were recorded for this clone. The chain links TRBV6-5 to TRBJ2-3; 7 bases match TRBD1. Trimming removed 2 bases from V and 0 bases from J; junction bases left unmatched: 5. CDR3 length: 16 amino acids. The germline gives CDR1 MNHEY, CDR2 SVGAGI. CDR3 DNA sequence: TGTGCCAGCAGTTACGGTGACAGGGATAGCACAGATACGCAGTATTTT. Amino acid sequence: CASSYGDRDSTDTQYF.

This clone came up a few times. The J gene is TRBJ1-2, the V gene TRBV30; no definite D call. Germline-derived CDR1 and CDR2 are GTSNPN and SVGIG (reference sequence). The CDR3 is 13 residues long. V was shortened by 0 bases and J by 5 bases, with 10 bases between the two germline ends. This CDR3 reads CAWSVDSGYGYTF. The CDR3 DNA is TGTGCCTGGAGTGTAGATTCTGGGTATGGCTACACCTTC.

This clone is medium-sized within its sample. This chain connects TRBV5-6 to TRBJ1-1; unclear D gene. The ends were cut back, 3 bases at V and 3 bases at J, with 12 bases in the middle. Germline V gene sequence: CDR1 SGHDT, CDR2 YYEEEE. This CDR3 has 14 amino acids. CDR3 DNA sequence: TGTGCCAGCAGCTACGACCGGTTAGACACTGAAGCTTTCTTT. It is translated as CASSYDRLDTEAFF.

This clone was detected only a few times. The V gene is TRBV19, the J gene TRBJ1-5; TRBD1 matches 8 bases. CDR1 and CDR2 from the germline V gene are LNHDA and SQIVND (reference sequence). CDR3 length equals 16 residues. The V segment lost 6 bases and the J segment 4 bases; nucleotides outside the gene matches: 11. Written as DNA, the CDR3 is TGTGCCAGTAGGCATCGCAGCGGGACAGGAAATCAGCCCCAGCATTTT. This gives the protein CASRHRSGTGNQPQHF.

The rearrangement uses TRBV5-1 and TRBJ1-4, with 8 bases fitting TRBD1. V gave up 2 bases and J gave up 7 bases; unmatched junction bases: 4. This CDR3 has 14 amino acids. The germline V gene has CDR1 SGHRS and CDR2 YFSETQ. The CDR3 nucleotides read TGCGCCAGCAGCTTCGGACAGGGAGGTGAAAAACTGTTTTTT. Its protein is CASSFGQGGEKLFF.